This TCR beta chain was obtained from a study of OX40 agonist ivuxolimab in advanced cancers. Sequenced by immunoSEQ multiplex PCR; TCRdb stores in-frame clones only, minus some. The sample lists about 74,000 clones; 70% to 90% were seen once. Source: CD4+ or CD8+ T cells sorted from blood, taken in a trial of the OX40 agonist ivuxolimab. The sequence was collected from an adult with an advanced solid tumor such as melanoma, head and neck, liver or kidney cancer.

The CDR3 sequence: CACSRGMNTEAFF. In nucleotides, the CDR3 is TGTGCCTGTTCCCGGGGCATGAACACTGAAGCTTTCTTT. The chain employs TRBV30 and TRBJ1-1; perhaps TRBD1 as D (5 bases). The germline V and J ends were trimmed by 6 bases and 0 bases, with 11 bases remaining between them. This CDR3 region has 13 residues. Germline-derived CDR1 and CDR2 are GTSNPN and SVGIG (reference sequence).